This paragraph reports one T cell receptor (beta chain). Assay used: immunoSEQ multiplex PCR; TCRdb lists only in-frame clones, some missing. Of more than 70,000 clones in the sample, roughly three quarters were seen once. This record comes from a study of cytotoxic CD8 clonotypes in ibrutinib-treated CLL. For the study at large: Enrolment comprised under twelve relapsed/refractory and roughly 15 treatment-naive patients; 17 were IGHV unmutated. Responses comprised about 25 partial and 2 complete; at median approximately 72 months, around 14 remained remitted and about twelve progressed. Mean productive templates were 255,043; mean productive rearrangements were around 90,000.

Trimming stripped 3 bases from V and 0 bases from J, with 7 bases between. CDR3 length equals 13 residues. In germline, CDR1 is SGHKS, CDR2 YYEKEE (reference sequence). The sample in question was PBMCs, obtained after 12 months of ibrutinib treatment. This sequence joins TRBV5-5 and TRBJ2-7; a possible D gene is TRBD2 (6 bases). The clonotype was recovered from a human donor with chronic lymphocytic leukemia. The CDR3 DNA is TGTGCCAGCAGCTGGGGGGACTCCTACGAGCAGTACTTC. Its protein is CASSWGDSYEQYF.